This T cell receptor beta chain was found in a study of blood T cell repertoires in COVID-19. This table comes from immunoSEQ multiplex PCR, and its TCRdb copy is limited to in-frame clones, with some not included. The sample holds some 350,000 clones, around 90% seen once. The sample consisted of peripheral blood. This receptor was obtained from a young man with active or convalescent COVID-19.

The chain's CDR3 is CATSDPGASGGRAETQYF. The CDR3 DNA reads TGTGCCACCAGTGATCCCGGGGCTAGCGGGGGTCGTGCAGAGACCCAGTACTTC. This chain uses TRBV24-1 with TRBJ2-5; TRBD2 agrees at 10 bases. J lost 4 bases, V lost 3 bases, and 13 bases had no gene match. CDR1 and CDR2 (germline): KGHDR, SFDVKD. The CDR3 is 18 amino acids.